These T cell receptor beta chains were read from a single sample in a study of early T cells in non-severe SARS-CoV-2 infection. TCRdb reprocessed the 5' RACE reads via MiXCR and lists one record per CDR3 protein. The table records roughly 51,000 distinct CDR3 sequences, roughly 9.8% of them present only once. Sequencing used whole blood. The origin of the receptors is an adult who was a healthcare worker with PCR-confirmed SARS-CoV-2 infection or an uninfected control (not recorded which). Both conserved end residues are part of each CDR3. The D gene is left open where the match is weak. The listing skips clone size in some rows; elsewhere it reads once, few, many or a size class.

j_call clone_size cdr3_length d_call v_call cdr3_aa cdr3_nt
TRBJ1-1 . 13 . TRBV15 CASADTRNTEAFF TGTGCCTCAGCGGACACACGGAACACTGAAGCTTTCTTT
TRBJ1-4 many 22 . TRBV27 CASSIEYSFPPLIRATNEKLFF TGTGCCAGCAGCATTGAGTACTCCTTCCCCCCACTTATCCGCGCAACTAATGAAAAACTGTTTTTT
TRBJ2-7 . 11 TRBD1 TRBV6-1 CASSEVTGKYF TGTGCCAGCAGTGAGGTGACAGGGAAGTACTTC
TRBJ2-1 . 14 TRBD2 TRBV29-1 CSVATSGSYNEQFF TGCAGCGTCGCCACTAGCGGGAGCTACAATGAGCAGTTCTTC
TRBJ2-1 . 14 . TRBV28 CASSLETPGVEQFF TGTGCCAGCAGTTTGGAAACCCCAGGCGTTGAGCAGTTCTTC
TRBJ2-7 many 15 TRBD2 TRBV12-3/TRBV12-4 CASSLLAGVGYEQYF TGTGCCAGCAGTTTACTGGCGGGAGTGGGGTACGAGCAGTACTTC
TRBJ2-3 many 14 TRBD1 TRBV2 CASSSPTGTDTQYF TGTGCCAGCAGTTCTCCGACAGGGACAGATACGCAGTATTTT
TRBJ1-5 many 13 . TRBV12-3/TRBV12-4 CASSPTGQRPQHF TGTGCCAGCAGTCCCACCGGCCAGCGGCCCCAGCATTTT
TRBJ1-2 . 14 . TRBV7-9 CASSLAHTAYGYTF TGTGCCAGCAGCTTAGCGCACACGGCCTATGGCTACACCTTC
TRBJ2-6 many 15 . TRBV6-1 CASSGRSSGANVLTF TGTGCCAGCAGTGGCAGGAGCTCTGGGGCCAACGTCCTGACTTTC